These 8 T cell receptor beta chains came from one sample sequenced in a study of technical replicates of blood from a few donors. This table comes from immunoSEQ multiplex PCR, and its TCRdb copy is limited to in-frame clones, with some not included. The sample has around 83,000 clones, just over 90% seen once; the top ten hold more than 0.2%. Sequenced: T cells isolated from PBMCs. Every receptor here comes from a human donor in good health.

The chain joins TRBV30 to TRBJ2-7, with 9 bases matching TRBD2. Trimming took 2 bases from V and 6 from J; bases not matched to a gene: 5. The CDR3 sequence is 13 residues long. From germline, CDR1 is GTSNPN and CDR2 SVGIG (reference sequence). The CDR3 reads CAWSTSGGFEQYF. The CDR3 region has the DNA TGTGCCTGGAGTACCAGCGGGGGGTTCGAGCAGTACTTC.

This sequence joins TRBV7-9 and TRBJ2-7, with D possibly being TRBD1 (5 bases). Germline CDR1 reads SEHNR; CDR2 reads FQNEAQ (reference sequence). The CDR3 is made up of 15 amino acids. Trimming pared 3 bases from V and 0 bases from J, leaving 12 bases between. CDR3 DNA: TGTGCCAGCAGCTTTCCCTCTACAGGCTCCTACGAGCAGTACTTC. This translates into CASSFPSTGSYEQYF. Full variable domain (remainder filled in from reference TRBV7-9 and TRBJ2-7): DTGVSQNPRHKITKRGQNVTFRCDPISEHNRLYWYRQTLGQGPEFLTYFQNEAQLEKSRLLSDRFSAERPKGSFSTLEIQRTEQGDSAMYLCASSFPSTGSYEQYFGPGTRLTVT.

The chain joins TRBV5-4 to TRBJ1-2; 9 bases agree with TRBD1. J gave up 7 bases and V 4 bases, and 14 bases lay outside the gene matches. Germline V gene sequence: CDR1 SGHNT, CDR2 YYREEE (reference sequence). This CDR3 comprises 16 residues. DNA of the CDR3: TGTGCCAGCAGCACCGGATCTGGGACAGGGAGTAGTGGCTACACCTTC. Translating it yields CASSTGSGTGSSGYTF.

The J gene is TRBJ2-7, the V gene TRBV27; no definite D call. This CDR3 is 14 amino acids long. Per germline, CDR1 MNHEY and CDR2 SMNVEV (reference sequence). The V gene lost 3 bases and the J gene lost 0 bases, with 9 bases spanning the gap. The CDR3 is CASSFARSSYEQYF. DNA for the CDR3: TGTGCCAGCAGTTTCGCCCGTAGCTCCTACGAGCAGTACTTC.

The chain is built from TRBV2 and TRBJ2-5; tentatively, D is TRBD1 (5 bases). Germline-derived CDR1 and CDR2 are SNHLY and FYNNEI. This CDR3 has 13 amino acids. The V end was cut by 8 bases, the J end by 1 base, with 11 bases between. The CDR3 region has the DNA TGTGCCAGCGGCCGACAGATCCAAGAGACCCAGTACTTC. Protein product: CASGRQIQETQYF.

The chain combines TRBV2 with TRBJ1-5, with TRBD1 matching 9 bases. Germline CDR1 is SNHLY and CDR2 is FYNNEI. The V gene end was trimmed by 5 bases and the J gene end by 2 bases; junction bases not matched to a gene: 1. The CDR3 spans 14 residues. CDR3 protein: CASSWTGGNQPQHF. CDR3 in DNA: TGTGCCAGCAGTTGGACAGGGGGCAATCAGCCCCAGCATTTT.

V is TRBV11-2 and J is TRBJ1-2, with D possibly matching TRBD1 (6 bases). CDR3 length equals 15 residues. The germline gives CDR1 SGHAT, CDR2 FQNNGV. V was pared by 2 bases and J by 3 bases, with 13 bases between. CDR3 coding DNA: TGTGCCAGCAGCTTATGGAGGGGGGGTGACTATGGCTACACCTTC. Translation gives CASSLWRGGDYGYTF.

The CDR3 protein is CASRIQGNYGYTF. The CDR3 DNA follows: TGTGCCAGCAGGATTCAGGGGAACTATGGCTACACCTTC. The chain uses TRBV2 and TRBJ1-2; possibly TRBD1 for D (6 bases). This CDR3 is built from 13 residues. Germline V lookup: CDR1 SNHLY, CDR2 FYNNEI. The V end was cut by 6 bases, the J end by 2 bases, with 10 bases between.